This T cell receptor beta chain came from a study of T cell repertoires in cytomegalovirus infection. Study-wide context: Indications came from public TCR beta signatures; they pointed to CMV infection and to a matching HLA type. Study findings and constraints: CMV-specific HLA-C-restricted TCR beta clonotypes dominated the ex vivo response.

V dropped 4 bases and J dropped 10 bases, with 12 bases sitting between them. CDR1 is SGHKS and CDR2 is YYEKEE in the germline V gene (reference sequence). The CDR3 has 12 amino acids. One entry per CDR3 protein results from TCRdb running MiXCR on the reads. Altogether roughly 200,000 distinct CDR3 sequences are present, roughly 9% being singletons, with the ten largest covering 4.6%. About this clonotype itself: Its target is unknown.

The chain has TRBV5-5 and TRBJ2-1, with a weak D call TRBD2 (6 bases). The sequence derives from a human donor in good health (CMV status not recorded). Some clones in this sample may be carry-over from other donors' samples. Sequencing was performed on PBMCs. In DNA form, the CDR3 reads TGTGCCAGCAGCCGACAACGGGAGGAGCAGTTCTTC. It translates to CASSRQREEQFF.